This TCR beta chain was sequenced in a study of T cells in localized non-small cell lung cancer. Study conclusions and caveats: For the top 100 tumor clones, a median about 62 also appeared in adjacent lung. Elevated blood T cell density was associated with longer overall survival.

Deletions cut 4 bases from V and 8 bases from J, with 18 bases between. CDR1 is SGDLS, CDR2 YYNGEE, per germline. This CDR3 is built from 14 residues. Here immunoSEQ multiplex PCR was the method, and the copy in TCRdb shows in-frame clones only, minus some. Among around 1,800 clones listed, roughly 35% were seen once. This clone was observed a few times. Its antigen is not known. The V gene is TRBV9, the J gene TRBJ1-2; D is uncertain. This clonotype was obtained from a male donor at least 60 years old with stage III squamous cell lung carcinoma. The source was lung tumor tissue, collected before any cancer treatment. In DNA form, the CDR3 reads TGTGCCAGCAGCTCCTCCCCGACGGACGGGGGCTACACCTTC. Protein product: CASSSSPTDGGYTF.